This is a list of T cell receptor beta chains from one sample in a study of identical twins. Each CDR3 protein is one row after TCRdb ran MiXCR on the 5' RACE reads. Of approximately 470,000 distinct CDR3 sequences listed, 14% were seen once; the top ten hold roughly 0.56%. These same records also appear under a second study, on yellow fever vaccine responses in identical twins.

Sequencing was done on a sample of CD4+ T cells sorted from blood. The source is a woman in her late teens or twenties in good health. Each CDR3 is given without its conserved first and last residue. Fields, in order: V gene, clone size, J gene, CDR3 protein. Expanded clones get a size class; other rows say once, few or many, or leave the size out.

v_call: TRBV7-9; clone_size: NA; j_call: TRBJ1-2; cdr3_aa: ASSFDDRGYGYT
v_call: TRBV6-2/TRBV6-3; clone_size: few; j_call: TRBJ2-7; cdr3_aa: ASSYIVGSYEQY
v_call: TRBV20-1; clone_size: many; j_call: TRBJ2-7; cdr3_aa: SARHYEQY
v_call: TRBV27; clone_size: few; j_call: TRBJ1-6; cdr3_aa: ASSSAGQGGSPLH
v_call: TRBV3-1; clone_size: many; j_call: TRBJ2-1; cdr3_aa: ASSQTVSSYNEQF
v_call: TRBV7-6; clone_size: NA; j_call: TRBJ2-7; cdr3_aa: ASSSLGASSSYEQY
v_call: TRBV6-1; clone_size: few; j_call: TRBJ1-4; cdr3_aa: ASRGGYGEKLF
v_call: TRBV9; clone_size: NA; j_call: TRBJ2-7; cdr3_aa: ASSVYGSSYEQY
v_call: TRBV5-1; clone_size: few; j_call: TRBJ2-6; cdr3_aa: ASSLEGSSGANVLT
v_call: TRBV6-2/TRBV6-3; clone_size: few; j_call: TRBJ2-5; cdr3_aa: ASSYGDSRRAETQY
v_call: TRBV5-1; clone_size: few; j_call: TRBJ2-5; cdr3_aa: ASSLAANQGETQY
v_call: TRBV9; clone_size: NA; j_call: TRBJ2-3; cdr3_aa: ASSVEGQRTDTQY
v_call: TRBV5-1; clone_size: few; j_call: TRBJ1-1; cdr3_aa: ASSVRDRVGEAF
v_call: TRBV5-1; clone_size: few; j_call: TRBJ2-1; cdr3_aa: ASSPTGESYNEQF
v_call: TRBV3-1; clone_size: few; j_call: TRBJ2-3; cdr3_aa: ASSQEGAGDTQY
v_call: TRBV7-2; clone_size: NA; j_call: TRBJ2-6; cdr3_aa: ASSLAGGDSGANVLT
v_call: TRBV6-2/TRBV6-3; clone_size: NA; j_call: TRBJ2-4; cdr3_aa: ASSRPGGGKNIQY
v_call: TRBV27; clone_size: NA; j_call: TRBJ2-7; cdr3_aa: ASSFALSSYEQY
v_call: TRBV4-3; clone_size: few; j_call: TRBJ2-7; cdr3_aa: ASSRHWSASYEQY
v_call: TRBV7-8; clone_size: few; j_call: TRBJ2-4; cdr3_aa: ASSLGGGRAGGNIQY
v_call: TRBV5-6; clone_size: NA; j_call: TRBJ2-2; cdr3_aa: ASTLLGTGATGELF
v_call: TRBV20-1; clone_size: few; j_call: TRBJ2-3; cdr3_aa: SARVDRGKTDTQY
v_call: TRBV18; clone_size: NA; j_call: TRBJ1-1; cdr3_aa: ASSPLDRVFSEAF
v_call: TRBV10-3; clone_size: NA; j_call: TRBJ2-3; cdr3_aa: AISPTLAGEGTDTQY
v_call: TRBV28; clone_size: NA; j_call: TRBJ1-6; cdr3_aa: ASGALDSPLH
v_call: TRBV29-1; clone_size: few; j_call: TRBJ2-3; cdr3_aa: SVEEIGGRARY
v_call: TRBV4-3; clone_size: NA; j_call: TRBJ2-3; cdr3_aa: ASSRSGVPDTQY
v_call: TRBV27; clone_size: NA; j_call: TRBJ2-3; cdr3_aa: ASRPNPPTVDTQY
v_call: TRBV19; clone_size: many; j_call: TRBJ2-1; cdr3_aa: ASSSIAGGAYNEQF
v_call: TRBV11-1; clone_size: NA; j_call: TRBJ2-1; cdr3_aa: ASSLGPRGNEQF
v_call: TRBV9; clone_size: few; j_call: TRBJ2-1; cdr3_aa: ASSGTSGGYEQF
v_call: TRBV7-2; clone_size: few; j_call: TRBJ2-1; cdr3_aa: ASSLPVLAGVWNEQF
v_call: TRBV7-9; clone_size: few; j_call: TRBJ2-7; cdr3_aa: ASSSLDRGGYEQY
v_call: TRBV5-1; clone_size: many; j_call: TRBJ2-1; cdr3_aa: ASSFGTGILEQF
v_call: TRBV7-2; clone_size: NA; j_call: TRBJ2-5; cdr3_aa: ASSPFGPQETQY
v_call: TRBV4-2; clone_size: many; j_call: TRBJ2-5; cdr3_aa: ASSQASLAGGNQETQY